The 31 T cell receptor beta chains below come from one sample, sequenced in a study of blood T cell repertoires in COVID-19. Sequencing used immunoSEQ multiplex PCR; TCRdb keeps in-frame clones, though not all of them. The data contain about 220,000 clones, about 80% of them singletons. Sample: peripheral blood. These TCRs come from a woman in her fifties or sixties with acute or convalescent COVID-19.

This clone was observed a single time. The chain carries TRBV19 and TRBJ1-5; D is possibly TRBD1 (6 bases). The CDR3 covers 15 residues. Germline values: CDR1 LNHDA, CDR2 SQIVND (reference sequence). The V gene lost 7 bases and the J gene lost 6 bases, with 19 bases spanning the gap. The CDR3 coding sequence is TGTGCCAGTACATCCGGGGGGGCTGGGAGTCAGCCCCAGCATTTT. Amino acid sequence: CASTSGGAGSQPQHF.

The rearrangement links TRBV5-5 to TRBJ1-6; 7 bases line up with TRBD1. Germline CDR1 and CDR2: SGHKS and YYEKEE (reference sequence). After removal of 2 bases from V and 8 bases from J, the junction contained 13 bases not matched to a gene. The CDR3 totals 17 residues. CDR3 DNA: TGTGCCAGCAGCTTATTAGACAGGGTCGTTCGTGATTCACCCCTCCACTTT. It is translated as CASSLLDRVVRDSPLHF.

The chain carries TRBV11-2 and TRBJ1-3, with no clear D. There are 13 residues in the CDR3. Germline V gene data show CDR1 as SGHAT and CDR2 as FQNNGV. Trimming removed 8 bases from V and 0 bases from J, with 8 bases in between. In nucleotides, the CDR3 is TGTGCCAGCCACAGTCGCTCTGGAAACACCATATATTTT. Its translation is CASHSRSGNTIYF.

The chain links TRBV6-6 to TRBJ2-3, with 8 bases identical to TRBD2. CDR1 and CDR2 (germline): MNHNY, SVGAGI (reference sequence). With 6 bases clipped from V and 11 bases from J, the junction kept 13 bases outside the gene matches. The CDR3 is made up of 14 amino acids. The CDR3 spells CASRDGLAGGEQYF. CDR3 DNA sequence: TGTGCCAGCAGGGACGGACTAGCCGGAGGTGAGCAGTATTTT.

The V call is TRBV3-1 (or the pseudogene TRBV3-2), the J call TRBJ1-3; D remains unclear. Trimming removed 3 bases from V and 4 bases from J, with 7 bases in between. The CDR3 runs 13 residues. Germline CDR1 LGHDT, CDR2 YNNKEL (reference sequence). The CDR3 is CASSHLTGNTIYF. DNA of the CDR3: TGTGCCAGCAGCCACCTTACAGGAAACACCATATATTTT.

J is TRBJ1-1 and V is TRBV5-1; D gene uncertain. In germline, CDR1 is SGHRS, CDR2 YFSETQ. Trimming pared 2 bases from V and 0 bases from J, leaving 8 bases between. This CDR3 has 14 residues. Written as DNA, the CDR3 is TGCGCCAGCAGCTTAGAACTCGTGAACACTGAAGCTTTCTTT. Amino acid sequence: CASSLELVNTEAFF.

The CDR3 DNA sequence: TGTGCCTGGGGACAGTACCAAGAGACCCAGTACTTC. Translated, it gives CAWGQYQETQYF. The chain links TRBV30 to TRBJ2-5; D might be TRBD1 (6 bases). CDR1 is GTSNPN, CDR2 SVGIG, per germline (reference sequence). The CDR3 loop spans 12 amino acids. With 5 bases removed from V and 0 bases from J, the gap between germline ends came to 7 bases.

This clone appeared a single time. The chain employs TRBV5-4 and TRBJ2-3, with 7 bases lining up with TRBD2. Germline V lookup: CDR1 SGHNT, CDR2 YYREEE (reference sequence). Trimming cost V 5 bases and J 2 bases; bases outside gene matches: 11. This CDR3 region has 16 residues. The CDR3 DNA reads TGTGCCAGCAGTTCCAACCCTAGCGGTTTCACAGATACGCAGTATTTT. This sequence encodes CASSSNPSGFTDTQYF. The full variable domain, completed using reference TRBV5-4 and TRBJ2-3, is ETGVTQSPTHLIKTRGQQVTLRCSSQSGHNTVSWYQQALGQGPQFIFQYYREEENGRGNFPPRFSGLQFPNYSSELNVNALELDDSALYLCASSSNPSGFTDTQYFGPGTRLTVL.

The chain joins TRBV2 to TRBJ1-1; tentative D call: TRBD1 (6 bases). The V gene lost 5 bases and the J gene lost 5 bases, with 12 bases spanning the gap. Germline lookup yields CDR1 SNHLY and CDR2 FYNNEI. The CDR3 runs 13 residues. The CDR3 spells CASSLQGITEAFF. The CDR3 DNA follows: TGTGCCAGCAGTTTACAGGGCATTACTGAAGCTTTCTTT.

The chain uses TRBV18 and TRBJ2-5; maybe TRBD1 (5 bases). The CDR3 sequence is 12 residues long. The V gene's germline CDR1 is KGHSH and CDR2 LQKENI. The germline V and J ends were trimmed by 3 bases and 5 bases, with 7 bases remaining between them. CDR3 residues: CASSPSGETQYF. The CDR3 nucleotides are TGTGCCAGCTCACCCTCAGGGGAGACCCAGTACTTC.

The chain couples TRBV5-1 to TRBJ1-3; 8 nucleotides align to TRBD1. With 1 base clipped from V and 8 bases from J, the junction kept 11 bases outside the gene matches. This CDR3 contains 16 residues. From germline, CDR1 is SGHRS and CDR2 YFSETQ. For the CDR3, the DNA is TGCGCCAGCAGCTTGTCCGGGACAGGTGGTATGGACACCATATATTTT. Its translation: CASSLSGTGGMDTIYF.

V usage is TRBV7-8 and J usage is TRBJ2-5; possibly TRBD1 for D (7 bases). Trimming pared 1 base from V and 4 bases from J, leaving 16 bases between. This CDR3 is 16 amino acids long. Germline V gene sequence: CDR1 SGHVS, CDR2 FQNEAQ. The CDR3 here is CASSLVGQGGGETQYF. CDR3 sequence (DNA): TGTGCCAGCAGCTTAGTTGGGCAGGGGGGAGGAGAGACCCAGTACTTC.

The CDR3 sequence is CASSLAGGGGQETQYF. The CDR3 DNA sequence: TGCGCCAGCAGCTTGGCAGGCGGGGGCGGCCAAGAGACCCAGTACTTC. The chain carries TRBV5-1 and TRBJ2-5, with D perhaps TRBD2 (7 bases). The CDR3 extends over 16 amino acids. Germline V gene lookup returns CDR1 SGHRS and CDR2 YFSETQ. The V gene lost 0 bases and the J gene lost 1 base, with 13 bases spanning the gap.

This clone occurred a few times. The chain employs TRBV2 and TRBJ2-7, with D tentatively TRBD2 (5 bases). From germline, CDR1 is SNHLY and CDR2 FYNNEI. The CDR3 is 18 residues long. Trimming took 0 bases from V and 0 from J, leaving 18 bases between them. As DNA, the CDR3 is TGTGCCAGCAGTGAAGCGGGCCGGAGGTTGGGAAGCTCCTACGAGCAGTACTTC. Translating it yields CASSEAGRRLGSSYEQYF.

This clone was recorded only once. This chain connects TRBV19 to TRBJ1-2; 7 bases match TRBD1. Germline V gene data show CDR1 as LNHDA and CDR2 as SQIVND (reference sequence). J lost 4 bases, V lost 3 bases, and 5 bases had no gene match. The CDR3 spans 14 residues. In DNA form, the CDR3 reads TGTGCCAGTAGTATGGCAGGGGGGATCTATGGCTACACCTTC. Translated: CASSMAGGIYGYTF.

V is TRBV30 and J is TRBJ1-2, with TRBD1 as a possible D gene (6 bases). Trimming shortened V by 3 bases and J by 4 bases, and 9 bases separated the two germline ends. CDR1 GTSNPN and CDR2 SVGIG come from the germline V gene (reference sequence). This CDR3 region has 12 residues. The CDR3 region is CAWSRTAYGYTF. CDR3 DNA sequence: TGTGCCTGGAGCCGGACAGCCTATGGCTACACCTTC.

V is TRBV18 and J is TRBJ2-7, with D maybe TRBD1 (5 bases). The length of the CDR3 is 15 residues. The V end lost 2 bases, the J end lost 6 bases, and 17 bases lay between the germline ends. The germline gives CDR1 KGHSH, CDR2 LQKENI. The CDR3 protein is CASSPGRGLVGEQYF. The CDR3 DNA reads TGTGCCAGCTCACCAGGAAGGGGATTGGTCGGCGAGCAGTACTTC.

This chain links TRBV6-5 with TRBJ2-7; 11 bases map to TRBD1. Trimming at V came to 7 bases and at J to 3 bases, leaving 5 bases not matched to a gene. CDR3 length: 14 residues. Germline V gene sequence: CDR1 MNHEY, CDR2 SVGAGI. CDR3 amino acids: CASTWTGGDYEQYF. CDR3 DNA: TGTGCCAGCACCTGGACAGGGGGCGACTACGAGCAGTACTTC.

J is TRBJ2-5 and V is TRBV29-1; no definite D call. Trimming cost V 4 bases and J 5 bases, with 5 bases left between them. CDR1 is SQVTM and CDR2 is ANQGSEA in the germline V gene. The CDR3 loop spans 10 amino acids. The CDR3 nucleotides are TGCAGCGTTGCCGGGGAGACCCAGTACTTC. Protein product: CSVAGETQYF.

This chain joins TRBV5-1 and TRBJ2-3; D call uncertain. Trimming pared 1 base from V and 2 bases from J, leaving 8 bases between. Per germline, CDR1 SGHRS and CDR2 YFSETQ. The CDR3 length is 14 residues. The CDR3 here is CASSLLQNTDTQYF. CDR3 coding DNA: TGCGCCAGCAGCTTGTTGCAGAACACAGATACGCAGTATTTT.

The CDR3 is CASSELRTGLANTGELFF. The CDR3 DNA follows: TGTGCCAGCAGTGAACTTCGGACAGGGCTAGCGAACACCGGGGAGCTGTTTTTT. The rearrangement joins TRBV6-1 to TRBJ2-2; 8 nucleotides agree with TRBD1. The CDR3 has 18 residues. Per germline, CDR1 MNHNS and CDR2 SASEGT. The junction had 8 bases not matched to a gene; V was cut back by 2 bases and J by 0 bases.

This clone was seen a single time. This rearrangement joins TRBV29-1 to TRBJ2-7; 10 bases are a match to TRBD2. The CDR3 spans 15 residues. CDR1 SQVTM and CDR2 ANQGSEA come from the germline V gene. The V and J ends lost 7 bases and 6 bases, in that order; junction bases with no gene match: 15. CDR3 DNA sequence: TGCAGCGCCGGATTGGGGGGAGGACTAGCGGCCGAGCAGTACTTC. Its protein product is CSAGLGGGLAAEQYF.

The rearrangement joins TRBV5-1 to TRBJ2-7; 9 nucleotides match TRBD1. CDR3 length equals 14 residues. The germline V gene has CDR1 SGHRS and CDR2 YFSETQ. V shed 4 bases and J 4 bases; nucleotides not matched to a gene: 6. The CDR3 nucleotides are TGCGCCAGCAGCGGCCCGGGACAGGGTTACGAGCAGTACTTC. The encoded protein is CASSGPGQGYEQYF. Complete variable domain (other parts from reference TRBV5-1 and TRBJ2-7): KAGVTQTPRYLIKTRGQQVTLSCSPISGHRSVSWYQQTPGQGLQFLFEYFSETQRNKGNFPGRFSGRQFSNSRSEMNVSTLELGDSALYLCASSGPGQGYEQYFGPGTRLTVT.

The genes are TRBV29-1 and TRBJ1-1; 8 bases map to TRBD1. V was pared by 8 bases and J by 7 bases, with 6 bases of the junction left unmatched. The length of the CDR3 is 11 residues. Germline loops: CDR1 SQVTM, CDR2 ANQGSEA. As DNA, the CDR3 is TGCAGCTCTCAGACAGGGGTTGAAGCTTTCTTT. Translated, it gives CSSQTGVEAFF.

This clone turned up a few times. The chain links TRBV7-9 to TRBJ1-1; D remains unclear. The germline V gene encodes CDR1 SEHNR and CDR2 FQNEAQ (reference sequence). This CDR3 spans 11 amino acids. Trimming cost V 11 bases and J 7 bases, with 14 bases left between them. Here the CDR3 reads CAAGGFGEAFF. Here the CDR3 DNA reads TGTGCCGCAGGAGGTTTTGGTGAAGCTTTCTTT.

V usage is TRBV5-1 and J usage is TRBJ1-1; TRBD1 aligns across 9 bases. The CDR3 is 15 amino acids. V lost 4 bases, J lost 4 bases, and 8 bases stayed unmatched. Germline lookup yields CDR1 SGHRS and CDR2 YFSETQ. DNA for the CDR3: TGCGCCAGCAGCCCGAGGACAGGGGAGGGCACTGAAGCTTTCTTT. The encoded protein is CASSPRTGEGTEAFF.

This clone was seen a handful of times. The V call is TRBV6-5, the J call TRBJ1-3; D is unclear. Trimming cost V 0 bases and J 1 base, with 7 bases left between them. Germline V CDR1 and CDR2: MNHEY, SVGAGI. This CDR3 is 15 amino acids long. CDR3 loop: CASSYSGESGNTIYF. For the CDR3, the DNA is TGTGCCAGCAGTTACTCCGGGGAATCTGGAAACACCATATATTTT.

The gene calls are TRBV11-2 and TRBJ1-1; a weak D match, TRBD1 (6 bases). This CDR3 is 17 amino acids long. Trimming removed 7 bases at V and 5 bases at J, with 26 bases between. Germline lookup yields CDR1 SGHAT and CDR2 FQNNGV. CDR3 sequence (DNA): TGTGCCAGCACTCCTAGGGGGACACCCGGCCCCCGAACTGAAGCTTTCTTT. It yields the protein CASTPRGTPGPRTEAFF.

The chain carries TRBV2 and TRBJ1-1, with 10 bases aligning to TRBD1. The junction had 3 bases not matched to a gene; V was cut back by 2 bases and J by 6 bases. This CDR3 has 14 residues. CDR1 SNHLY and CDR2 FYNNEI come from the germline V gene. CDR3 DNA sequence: TGTGCCAGCAGTGAATCTGGGACAGGGGCTGAAGCTTTCTTT. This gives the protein CASSESGTGAEAFF.

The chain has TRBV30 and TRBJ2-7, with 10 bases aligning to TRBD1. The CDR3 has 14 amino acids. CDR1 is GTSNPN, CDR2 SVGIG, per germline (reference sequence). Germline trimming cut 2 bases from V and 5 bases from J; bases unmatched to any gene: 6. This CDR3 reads CAWSPGQGYNEQYF. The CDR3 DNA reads TGTGCCTGGAGTCCGGGACAGGGGTATAACGAGCAGTACTTC.

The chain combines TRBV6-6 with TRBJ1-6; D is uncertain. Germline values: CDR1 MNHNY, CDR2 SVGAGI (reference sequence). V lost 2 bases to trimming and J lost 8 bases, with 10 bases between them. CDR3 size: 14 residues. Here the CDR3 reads CASSYGHSDSPLHF. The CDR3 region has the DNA TGTGCCAGCAGTTACGGGCATTCGGATTCACCCCTCCACTTT.